This T cell receptor beta chain was retrieved from a study of T cell responses to AZD1222 COVID-19 vaccine. Notes on the study in general: Mostly white British, mostly female donors; authors suggested clonal diversity may be underestimated. All repertoire sampling was performed exclusively after the peak T cell response. Recipients of two AZD1222 doses showed rising Spike-specific TCR breadth and depth.

The CDR3 has 17 residues. The ends lost 4 bases at V and 8 bases at J; junction bases unmatched: 16. Germline V gene data show CDR1 as SGHTA and CDR2 as FQGNSA. About this clone: No antigen is known for it.

Repertoires were generated with immunoSEQ multiplex PCR, while TCRdb's copy carries only in-frame clones and drops some. The repertoire holds 87,000 or so clones, roughly nine tenths seen once, with 3.5% to 4.5% in the top ten. The sample in question was peripheral blood, obtained on day 0 of AZD1222 vaccination. This TCR was sampled from an adult in good health. The chain is built from TRBV7-2 and TRBJ1-4; 7 bases agree with TRBD1. CDR3 coding DNA: TGTGCCAGCAGCTACTCCACCCCCGACAGGGTCGGAGAAAAACTGTTTTTT. Residues: CASSYSTPDRVGEKLFF.